This T cell receptor (beta chain) was identified in a study of human T cells and chemical hapten exposure. For the study at large: Upper inner arm skin measuring about 2 cm by about 2 cm received 2% DPC for sensitization. Patients were mainly female, each with alopecia areata, totalis or universalis.

Time point indicated: patch test 2, 6 weeks after DPC sensitization. Treatment given: therapeutic diphenylcyclopropenone sensitization with weekly scalp DPC. Study results and caveats: Expanded TCRs made up significantly more big CDR3 similarity clusters than controls did.

The library labeled individual cDNA molecules by adding unique molecular identifiers to them. MiXCR, run by TCRdb on the RACE reads, gives a single entry per CDR3 protein. The table includes around 99,000 distinct CDR3 sequences, about 11% detected once. Points on this clonotype: The antigen remains unidentified.

This CDR3 spans 14 amino acids. Looked up from germline, CDR1 is SEHNR and CDR2 is FQNEAQ (reference sequence). Trimming left V 2 bases short and J 5 bases short, with 12 bases between. The rearrangement links TRBV7-9 to TRBJ2-5; D remains unclear. This sample comprised whole blood, obtained in connection with sensitization to the hapten diphenylcyclopropenone (DPC). The source is a middle-aged man with alopecia areata. Some clones in this sample may be carry-over from other donors' samples. CDR3 sequence: CASSLTDGVETQYF. For the CDR3, the DNA is TGTGCCAGCAGCTTAACGGACGGAGTGGAGACCCAGTACTTC.